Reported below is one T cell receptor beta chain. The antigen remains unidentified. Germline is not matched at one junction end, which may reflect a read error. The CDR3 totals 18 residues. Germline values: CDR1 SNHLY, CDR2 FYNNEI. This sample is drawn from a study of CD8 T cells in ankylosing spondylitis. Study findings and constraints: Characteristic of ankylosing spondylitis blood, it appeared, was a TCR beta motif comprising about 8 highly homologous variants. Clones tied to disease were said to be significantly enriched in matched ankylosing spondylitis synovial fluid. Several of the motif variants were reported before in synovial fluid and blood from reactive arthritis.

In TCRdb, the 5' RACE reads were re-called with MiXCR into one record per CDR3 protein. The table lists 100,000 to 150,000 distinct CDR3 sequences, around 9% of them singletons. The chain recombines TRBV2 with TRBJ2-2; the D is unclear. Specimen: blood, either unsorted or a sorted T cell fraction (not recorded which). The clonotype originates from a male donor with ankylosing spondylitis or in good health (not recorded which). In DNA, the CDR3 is TGTGCCTGCAGTCCTGACGCTTCTTGGGGTTGGAACACCGGGGAGCTGTTTTTT. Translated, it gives CACSPDASWGWNTGELFF.